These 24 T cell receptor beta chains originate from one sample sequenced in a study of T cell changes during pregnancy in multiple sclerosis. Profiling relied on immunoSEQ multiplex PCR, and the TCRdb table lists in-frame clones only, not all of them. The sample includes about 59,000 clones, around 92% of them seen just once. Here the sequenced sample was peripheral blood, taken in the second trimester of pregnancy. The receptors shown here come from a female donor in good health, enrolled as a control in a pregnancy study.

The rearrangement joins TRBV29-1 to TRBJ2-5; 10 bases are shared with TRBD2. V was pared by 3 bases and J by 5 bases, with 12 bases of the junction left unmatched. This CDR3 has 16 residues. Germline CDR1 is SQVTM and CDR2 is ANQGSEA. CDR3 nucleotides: TGCAGCGTTGAGGTAGCGGGAGGCTTGGGTATCGAGACCCAGTACTTC. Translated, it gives CSVEVAGGLGIETQYF.

This chain's CDR3 is CASSLAPRGSLYNEQFF. The CDR3 bases are TGTGCCAGCAGCTTGGCCCCCAGGGGGAGTTTATACAATGAGCAGTTCTTC. The gene calls are TRBV5-4 and TRBJ2-1, with 7 bases identical to TRBD1. Trimming cost V 0 bases and J 4 bases; bases outside gene matches: 10. CDR3 length: 17 amino acids. From germline, CDR1 is SGHNT and CDR2 YYREEE (reference sequence).

CDR3 amino acids: CASSHGQVYSNQPQHF. In nucleotides, the CDR3 is TGTGCCAGCAGCCATGGACAGGTCTATAGCAATCAGCCCCAGCATTTT. The V call is TRBV7-2, the J call TRBJ1-5; 7 positions match TRBD1. Per germline, CDR1 SGHTA and CDR2 FQGNSA. J lost 0 bases, V lost 5 bases, and 7 bases had no gene match. The CDR3 sequence is 16 residues long.

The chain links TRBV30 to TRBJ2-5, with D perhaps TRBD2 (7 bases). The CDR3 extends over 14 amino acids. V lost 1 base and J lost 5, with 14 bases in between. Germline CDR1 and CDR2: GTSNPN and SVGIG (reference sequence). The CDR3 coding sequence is TGTGCCTGGAGTGAAATAGGGGGGGGCGAGACCCAGTACTTC. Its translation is CAWSEIGGGETQYF.

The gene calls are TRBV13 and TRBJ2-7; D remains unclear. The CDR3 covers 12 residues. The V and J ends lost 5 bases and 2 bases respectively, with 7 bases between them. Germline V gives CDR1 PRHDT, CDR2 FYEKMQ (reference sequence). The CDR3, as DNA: TGTGCCAGCAGCCCCACGGCCTACGAGCAGTACTTC. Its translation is CASSPTAYEQYF.

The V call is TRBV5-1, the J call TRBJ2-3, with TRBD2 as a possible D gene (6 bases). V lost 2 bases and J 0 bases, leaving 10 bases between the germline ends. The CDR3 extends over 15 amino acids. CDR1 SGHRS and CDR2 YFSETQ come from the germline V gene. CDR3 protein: CASSLAGASTDTQYF. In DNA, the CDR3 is TGCGCCAGCAGCTTAGCGGGCGCTAGCACAGATACGCAGTATTTT.

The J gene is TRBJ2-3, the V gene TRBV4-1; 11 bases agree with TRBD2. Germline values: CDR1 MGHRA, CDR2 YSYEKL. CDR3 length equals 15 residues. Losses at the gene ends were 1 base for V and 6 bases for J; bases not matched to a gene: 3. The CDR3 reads CASSQVASGGDTQYF. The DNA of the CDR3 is TGCGCCAGCAGCCAAGTTGCTAGCGGGGGGGATACGCAGTATTTT.

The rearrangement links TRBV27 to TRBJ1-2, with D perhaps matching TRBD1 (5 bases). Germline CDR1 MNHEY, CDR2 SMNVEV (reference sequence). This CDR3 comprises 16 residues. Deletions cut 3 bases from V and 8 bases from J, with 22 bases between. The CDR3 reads CASSFVGEGSIWGYTF. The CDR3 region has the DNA TGTGCCAGCAGTTTTGTGGGGGAGGGAAGTATTTGGGGCTACACCTTC.

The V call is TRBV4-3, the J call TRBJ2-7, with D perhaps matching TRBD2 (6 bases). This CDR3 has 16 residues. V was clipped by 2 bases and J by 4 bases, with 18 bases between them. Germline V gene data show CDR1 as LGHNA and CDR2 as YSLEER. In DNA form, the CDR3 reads TGCGCCAGCAGCCAAAGACTTGGGGGAGGCTGGTACGAGCAGTACTTC. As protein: CASSQRLGGGWYEQYF.

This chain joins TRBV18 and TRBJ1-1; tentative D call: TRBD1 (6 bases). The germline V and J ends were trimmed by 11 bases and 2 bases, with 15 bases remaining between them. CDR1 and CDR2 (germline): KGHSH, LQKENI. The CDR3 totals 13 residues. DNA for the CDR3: TGTGCCGCATCCCGGACAGCAAACACTGAAGCTTTCTTT. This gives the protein CAASRTANTEAFF.

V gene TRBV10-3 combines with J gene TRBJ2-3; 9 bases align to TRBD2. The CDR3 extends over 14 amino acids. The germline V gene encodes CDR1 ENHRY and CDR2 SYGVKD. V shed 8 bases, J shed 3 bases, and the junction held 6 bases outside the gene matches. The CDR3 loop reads CAIAWTSVTDTQYF. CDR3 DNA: TGTGCCATCGCTTGGACTAGCGTAACAGATACGCAGTATTTT.

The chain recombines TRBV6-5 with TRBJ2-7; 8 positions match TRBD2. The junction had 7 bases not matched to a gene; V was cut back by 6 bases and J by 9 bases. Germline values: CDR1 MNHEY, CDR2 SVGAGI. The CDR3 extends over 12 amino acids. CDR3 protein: CASRYRGGMQYF. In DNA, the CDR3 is TGTGCCAGCAGGTATCGGGGGGGCATGCAGTACTTC.

CDR3 coding DNA: TGTGCCAGTAGCAAAACGCTGGGGGAGGGTTTCACTGAAGCTTTCTTT. Its translation is CASSKTLGEGFTEAFF. The gene calls are TRBV19 and TRBJ1-1; D is possibly TRBD1 (5 bases). From germline, CDR1 is LNHDA and CDR2 SQIVND (reference sequence). V was clipped by 6 bases and J by 4 bases, with 21 bases between them. This CDR3 has 16 amino acids.

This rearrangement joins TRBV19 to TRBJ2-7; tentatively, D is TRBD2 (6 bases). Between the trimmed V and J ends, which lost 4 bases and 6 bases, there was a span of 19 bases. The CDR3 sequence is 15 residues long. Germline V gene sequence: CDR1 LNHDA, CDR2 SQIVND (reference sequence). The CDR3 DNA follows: TGTGCCAGTAGTAGTTCGGCGGGGCGGAGGGCCGAGCAGTACTTC. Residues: CASSSSAGRRAEQYF.

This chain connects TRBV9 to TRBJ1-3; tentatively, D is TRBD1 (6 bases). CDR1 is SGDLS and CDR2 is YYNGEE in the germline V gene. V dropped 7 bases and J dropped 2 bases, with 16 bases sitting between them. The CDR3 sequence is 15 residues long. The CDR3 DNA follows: TGTGCCAGCTCCTCGCAGGGGTCTACTGGAAACACCATATATTTT. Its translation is CASSSQGSTGNTIYF.

The CDR3 loop is CASSVQGASYEQYF. The DNA for the CDR3 is TGTGCCAGCAGTGTCCAGGGCGCATCCTACGAGCAGTACTTC. The chain links TRBV2 to TRBJ2-7, with D possibly being TRBD1 (5 bases). CDR1 and CDR2 (germline): SNHLY, FYNNEI. This CDR3 region has 14 residues. Trimming stripped 4 bases from V and 1 base from J, with 11 bases between.

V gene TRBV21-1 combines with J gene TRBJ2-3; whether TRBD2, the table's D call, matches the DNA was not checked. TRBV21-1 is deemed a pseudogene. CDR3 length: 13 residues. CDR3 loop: CASKSDSTDTQYF. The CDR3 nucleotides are TGTGCCAGCAAATCGGACTCCACAGATACGCAGTATTTT.

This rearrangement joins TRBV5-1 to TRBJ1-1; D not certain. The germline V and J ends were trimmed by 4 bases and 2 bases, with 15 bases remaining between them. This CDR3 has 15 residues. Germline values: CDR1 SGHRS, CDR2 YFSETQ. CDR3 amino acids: CASSTDGRENTEAFF. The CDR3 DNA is TGCGCCAGCAGCACCGACGGGAGGGAAAACACTGAAGCTTTCTTT.

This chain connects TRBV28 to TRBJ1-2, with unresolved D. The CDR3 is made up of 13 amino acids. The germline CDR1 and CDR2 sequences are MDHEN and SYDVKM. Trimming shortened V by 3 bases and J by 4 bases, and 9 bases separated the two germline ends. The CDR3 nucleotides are TGTGCCAGCAGTTTTGGAGTGGTCTATGGCTACACCTTC. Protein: CASSFGVVYGYTF.

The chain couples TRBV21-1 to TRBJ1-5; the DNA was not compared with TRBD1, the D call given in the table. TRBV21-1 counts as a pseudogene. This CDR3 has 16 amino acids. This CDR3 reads CASKRTELYSNQPQHF. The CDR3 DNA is TGTGCCAGTAAAAGGACAGAACTATATAGCAATCAGCCCCAGCATTTT.

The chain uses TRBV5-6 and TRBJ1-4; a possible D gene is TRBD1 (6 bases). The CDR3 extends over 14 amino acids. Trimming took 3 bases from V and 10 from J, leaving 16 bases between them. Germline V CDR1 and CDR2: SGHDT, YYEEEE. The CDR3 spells CASSYRDTRGKLFF. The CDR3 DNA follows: TGTGCCAGCAGCTACCGGGACACACGGGGAAAACTGTTTTTT.

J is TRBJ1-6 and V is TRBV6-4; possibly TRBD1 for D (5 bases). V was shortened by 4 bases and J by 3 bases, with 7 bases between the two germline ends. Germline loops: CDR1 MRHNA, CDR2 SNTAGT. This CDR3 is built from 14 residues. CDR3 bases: TGTGCCAGCAGTGCGACAGTCTATAATTCACCCCTCCACTTT. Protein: CASSATVYNSPLHF.

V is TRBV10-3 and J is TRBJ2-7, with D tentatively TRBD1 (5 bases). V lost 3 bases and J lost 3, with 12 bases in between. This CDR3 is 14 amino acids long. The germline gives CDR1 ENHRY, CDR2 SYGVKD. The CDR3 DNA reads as TGTGCCATCAGTGACCGACAGATACTCTACGAGCAGTACTTC. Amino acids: CAISDRQILYEQYF.

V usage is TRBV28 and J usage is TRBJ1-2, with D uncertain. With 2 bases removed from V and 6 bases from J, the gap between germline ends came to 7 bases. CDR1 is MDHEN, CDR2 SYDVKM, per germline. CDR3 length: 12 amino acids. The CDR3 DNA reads TGTGCCAGCAGTTTACTAGAAAATGGCTACACCTTC. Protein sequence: CASSLLENGYTF.